The 10 T cell receptor beta chains below were found in one sample sequenced in a study of blood T cell repertoires in COVID-19. This table comes from immunoSEQ multiplex PCR, and its TCRdb copy is limited to in-frame clones, with some not included. The data show some 220,000 clones, just under 85% seen once. What was sequenced was peripheral blood. The receptors come from a man aged 45 to 65 with acute or convalescent COVID-19.

The chain couples TRBV2 to TRBJ1-1, with D perhaps matching TRBD1 (6 bases). With 5 bases removed from V and 6 bases from J, the gap between germline ends came to 13 bases. Germline assignment: CDR1 SNHLY and CDR2 FYNNEI. The CDR3 length is 13 residues. This chain's CDR3 is CASSWGRKPEAFF. The CDR3, as DNA: TGTGCCAGCAGTTGGGGGCGGAAGCCTGAAGCTTTCTTT.

The chain carries TRBV6-5 and TRBJ2-3; TRBD2 aligns across 8 bases. The CDR3 sequence is 13 residues long. J gave up 1 base and V 11 bases, and 5 bases lay outside the gene matches. Germline CDR1 reads MNHEY; CDR2 reads SVGAGI. Written as DNA, the CDR3 is TGTGCCCTTCAAGCGGGAGGCACAGATACGCAGTATTTT. This sequence encodes CALQAGGTDTQYF.

CDR3: CASSLYSPAQVNPYEQYF. In nucleotides, the CDR3 is TGTGCCAGCTCACTTTACTCCCCGGCACAGGTCAACCCGTACGAGCAGTACTTC. The chain links TRBV18 to TRBJ2-7; D possibly corresponds to TRBD1 (5 bases). Trimming removed 4 bases at V and 4 bases at J, with 26 bases between. CDR1 is KGHSH, CDR2 LQKENI, per germline. This CDR3 spans 18 amino acids.

This chain joins TRBV15 and TRBJ1-2; unclear D gene. V gave up 8 bases and J gave up 8 bases, with 18 bases separating them. The germline V gene encodes CDR1 LNHNV and CDR2 YYDKDF (reference sequence). The CDR3 length is 13 residues. CDR3 nucleotide sequence: TGTGCCACCGCCGGGCGTTCTGCTAGCGGCTACACCTTC. It encodes CATAGRSASGYTF.

This clone was counted a single time. The chain combines TRBV5-1 with TRBJ2-1; D is possibly TRBD2 (5 bases). The germline V gene has CDR1 SGHRS and CDR2 YFSETQ. V dropped 4 bases and J dropped 2 bases, with 16 bases sitting between them. This CDR3 has 16 residues. CDR3 DNA: TGCGCCAGCAGCCCCCATTCAGCGGCCCCCTACAATGAGCAGTTCTTC. It codes for CASSPHSAAPYNEQFF.

The chain combines TRBV11-3 with TRBJ1-2; 11 nucleotides align to TRBD1. The CDR3 is made up of 14 amino acids. In germline, CDR1 is SGHNT, CDR2 YENEEA. J gave up 8 bases and V 3 bases, and 5 bases lay outside the gene matches. This chain's CDR3 is CASSFGQGAFGYTF. The CDR3 nucleotides are TGTGCCAGCAGCTTCGGACAGGGGGCGTTCGGCTACACCTTC.

A few counts support this clone. The chain couples TRBV30 to TRBJ2-7; the D gene is possibly TRBD2 (7 bases). The V end was cut by 2 bases, the J end by 2 bases, with 13 bases between. This CDR3 is 14 amino acids long. In germline, CDR1 is GTSNPN, CDR2 SVGIG (reference sequence). The CDR3 loop is CAWSFGGGPYEQYF. CDR3 nucleotide sequence: TGTGCCTGGAGTTTCGGCGGGGGCCCCTACGAGCAGTACTTC.

V is TRBV13 and J is TRBJ1-1; 7 positions agree with TRBD1. This CDR3 has 14 amino acids. Germline values: CDR1 PRHDT, CDR2 FYEKMQ (reference sequence). The V segment lost 5 bases and the J segment 1 base; nucleotides outside the gene matches: 4. CDR3 protein: CASSLGTANTEAFF. The CDR3, as DNA: TGTGCCAGCAGCCTCGGGACAGCGAACACTGAAGCTTTCTTT.

The rearrangement joins TRBV6-6 to TRBJ2-1; tentatively, D is TRBD2 (5 bases). CDR1 is MNHNY and CDR2 is SVGAGI in the germline V gene (reference sequence). This CDR3 has 16 residues. Trimming left V 9 bases short and J 4 bases short, with 22 bases between. The CDR3 region has the DNA TGTGCCAGTACCCCTCCCCCGGGAATGGGGTACAATGAGCAGTTCTTC. Residues: CASTPPPGMGYNEQFF.

The chain links TRBV14 to TRBJ2-7; 8 nucleotides line up with TRBD2. This CDR3 spans 14 amino acids. Germline V gene sequence: CDR1 SGHDN, CDR2 FVKESK. With 3 bases clipped from V and 7 bases from J, the junction kept 8 bases outside the gene matches. The CDR3 bases are TGTGCCAGCAGCCAGTTCCTAGCGGGCGGGGAGCAGTACTTC. The encoded protein is CASSQFLAGGEQYF.